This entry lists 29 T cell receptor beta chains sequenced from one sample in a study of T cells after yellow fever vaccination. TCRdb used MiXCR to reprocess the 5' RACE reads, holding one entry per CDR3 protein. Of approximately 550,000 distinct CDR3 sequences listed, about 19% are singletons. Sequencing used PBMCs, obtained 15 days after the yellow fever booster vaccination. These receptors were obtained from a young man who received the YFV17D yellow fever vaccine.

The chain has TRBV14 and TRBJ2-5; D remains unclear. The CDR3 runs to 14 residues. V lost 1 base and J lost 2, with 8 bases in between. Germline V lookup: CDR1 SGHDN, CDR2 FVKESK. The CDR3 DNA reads TGTGCCAGCAGCCAAGTGGCTTTTCAAGAGACCCAGTACTTC. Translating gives CASSQVAFQETQYF.

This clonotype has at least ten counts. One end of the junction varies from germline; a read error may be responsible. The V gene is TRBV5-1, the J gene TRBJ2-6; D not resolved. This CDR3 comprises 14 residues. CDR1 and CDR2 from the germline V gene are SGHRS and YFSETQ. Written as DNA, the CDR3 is TGTGCCAGCTCCCTGAGGAGTGGGGCCAACGTCCTGACTTTC. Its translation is CASSLRSGANVLTF.

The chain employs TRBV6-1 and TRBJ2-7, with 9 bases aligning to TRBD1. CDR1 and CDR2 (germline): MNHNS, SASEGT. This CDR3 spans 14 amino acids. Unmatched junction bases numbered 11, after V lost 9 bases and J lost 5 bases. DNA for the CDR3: TGTGCCAGTGCACAGGGGGCTCCTTTTGACGAGCAGTACTTC. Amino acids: CASAQGAPFDEQYF.

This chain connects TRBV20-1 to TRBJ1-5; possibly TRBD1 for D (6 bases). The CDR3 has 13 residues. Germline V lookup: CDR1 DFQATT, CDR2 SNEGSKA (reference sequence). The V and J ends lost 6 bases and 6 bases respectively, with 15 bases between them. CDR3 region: CSATQGAGQPQHF. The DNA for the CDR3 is TGCAGTGCCACACAGGGTGCGGGTCAGCCCCAGCATTTT.

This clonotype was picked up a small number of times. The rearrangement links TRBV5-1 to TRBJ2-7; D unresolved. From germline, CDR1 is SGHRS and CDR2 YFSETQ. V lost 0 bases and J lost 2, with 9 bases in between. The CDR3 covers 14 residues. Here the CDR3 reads CASSLVAGTYEQYF. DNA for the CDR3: TGCGCCAGCAGCTTGGTTGCAGGAACCTACGAGCAGTACTTC.

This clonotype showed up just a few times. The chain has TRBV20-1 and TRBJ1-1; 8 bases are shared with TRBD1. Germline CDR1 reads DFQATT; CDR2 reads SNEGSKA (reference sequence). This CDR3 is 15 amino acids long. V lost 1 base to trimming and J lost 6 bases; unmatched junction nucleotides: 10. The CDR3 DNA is TGCAGTGCTAGAGTGGATTCCGGGACAGGCTCTGAAGCTTTCTTT. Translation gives CSARVDSGTGSEAFF.

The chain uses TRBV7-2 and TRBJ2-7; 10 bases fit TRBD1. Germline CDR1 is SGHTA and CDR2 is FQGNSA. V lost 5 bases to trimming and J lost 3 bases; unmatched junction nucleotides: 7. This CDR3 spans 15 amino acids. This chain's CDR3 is CASSGGGQGFYEQYF. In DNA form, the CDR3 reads TGTGCCAGCAGCGGAGGGGGACAGGGGTTCTACGAGCAGTACTTC.

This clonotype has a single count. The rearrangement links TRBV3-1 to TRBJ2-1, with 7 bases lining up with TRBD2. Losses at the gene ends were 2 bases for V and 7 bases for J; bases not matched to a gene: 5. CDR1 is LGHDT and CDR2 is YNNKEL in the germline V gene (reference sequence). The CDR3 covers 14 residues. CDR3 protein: CASSQSDGGNEQFF. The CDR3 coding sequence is TGTGCCAGCAGCCAAAGTGACGGGGGGAATGAGCAGTTCTTC.

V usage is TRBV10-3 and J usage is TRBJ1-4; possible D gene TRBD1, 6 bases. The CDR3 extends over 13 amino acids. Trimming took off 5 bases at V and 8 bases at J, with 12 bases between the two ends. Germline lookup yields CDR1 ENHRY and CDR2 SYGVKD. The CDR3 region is CAISQQGAEKLFF. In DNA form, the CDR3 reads TGTGCCATCAGTCAACAGGGAGCCGAAAAACTGTTTTTT.

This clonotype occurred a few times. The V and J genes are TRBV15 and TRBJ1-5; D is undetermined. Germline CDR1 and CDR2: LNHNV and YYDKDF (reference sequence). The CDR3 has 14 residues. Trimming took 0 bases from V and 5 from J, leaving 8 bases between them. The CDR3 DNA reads TGTGCCACCAGCAGAGACGGGGTAGATCAGCCCCAGCATTTT. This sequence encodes CATSRDGVDQPQHF.

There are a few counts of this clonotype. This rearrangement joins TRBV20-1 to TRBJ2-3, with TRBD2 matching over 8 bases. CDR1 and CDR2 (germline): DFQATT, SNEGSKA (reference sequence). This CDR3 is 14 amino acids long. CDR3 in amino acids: CSTGVAGIGDTQYF. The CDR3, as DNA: TGCAGCACCGGGGTAGCGGGAATTGGGGATACGCAGTATTTT.

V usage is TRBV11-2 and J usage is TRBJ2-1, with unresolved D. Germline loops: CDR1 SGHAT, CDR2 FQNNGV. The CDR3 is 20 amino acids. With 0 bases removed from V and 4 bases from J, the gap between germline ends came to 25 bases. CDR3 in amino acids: CASSLEAGPRPFGAYNEQFF. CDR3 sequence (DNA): TGTGCCAGCAGCTTAGAGGCAGGCCCCCGACCTTTTGGTGCGTACAATGAGCAGTTCTTC.

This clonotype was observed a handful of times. The CDR3 nucleotides are TGTGCCAGCAGCTTAGGCCGGACAAACCAAGAGACCCAGTACTTC. This codes for CASSLGRTNQETQYF. This chain links TRBV7-6 with TRBJ2-5; a possible D gene is TRBD1 (5 bases). V was trimmed by 1 base and J by 0 bases, leaving 9 bases between them. In germline, CDR1 is SGHVS, CDR2 FNYEAQ. The CDR3 has 15 residues.

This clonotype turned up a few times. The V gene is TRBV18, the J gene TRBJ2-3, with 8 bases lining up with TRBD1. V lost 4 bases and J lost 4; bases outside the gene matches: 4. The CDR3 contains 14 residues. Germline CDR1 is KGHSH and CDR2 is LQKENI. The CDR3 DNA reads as TGTGCCAGCTCACAGAGACAGGGGTCAGATACGCAGTATTTT. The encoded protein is CASSQRQGSDTQYF. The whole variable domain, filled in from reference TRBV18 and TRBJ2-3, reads NAGVMQNPRHLVRRRGQEARLRCSPMKGHSHVYWYRQLPEEGLKFMVYLQKENIIDESGMPKERFSAEFPKEGPSILRIQQVVRGDSAAYFCASSQRQGSDTQYFGPGTRLTVL.

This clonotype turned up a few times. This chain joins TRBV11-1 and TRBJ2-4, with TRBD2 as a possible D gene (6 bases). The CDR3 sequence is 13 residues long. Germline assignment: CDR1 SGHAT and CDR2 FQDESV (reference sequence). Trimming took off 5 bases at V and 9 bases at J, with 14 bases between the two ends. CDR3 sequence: CASSARLDAIQYF. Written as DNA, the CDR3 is TGTGCCAGCAGCGCCCGACTAGATGCCATTCAGTACTTC.

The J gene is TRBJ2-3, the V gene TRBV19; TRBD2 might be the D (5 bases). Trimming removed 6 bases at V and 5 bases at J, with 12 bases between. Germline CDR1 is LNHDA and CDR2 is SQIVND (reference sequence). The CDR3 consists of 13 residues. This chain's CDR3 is CASRPHGGDTQYF. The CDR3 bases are TGTGCCAGTAGGCCCCACGGAGGAGATACGCAGTATTTT.

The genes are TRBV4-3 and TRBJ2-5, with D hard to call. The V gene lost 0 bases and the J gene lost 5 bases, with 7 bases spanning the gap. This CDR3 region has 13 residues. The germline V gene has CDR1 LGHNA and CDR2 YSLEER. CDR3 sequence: CASSQDTSETQYF. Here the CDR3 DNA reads TGCGCCAGCAGCCAAGATACTTCCGAGACCCAGTACTTC.

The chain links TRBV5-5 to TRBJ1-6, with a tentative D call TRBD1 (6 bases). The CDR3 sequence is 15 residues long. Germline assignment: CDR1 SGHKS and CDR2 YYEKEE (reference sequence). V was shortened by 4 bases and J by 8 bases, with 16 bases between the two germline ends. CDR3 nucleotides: TGTGCCAGCAGCCTCGGGGGCGTCGCGGATTCACCCCTCCACTTT. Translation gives CASSLGGVADSPLHF. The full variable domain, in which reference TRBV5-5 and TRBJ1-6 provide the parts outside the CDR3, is DAGVTQSPTHLIKTRGQQVTLRCSPISGHKSVSWYQQVLGQGPQFIFQYYEKEERGRGNFPDRFSARQFPNYSSELNVNALLLGDSALYLCASSLGGVADSPLHFGNGTRLTVT.

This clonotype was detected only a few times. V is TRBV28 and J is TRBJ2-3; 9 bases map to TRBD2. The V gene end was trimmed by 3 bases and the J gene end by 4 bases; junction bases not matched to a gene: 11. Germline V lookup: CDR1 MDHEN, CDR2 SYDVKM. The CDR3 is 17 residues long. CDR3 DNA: TGTGCCAGCAGTTTCACTGTAGCGGGAGAAAGCGCAGATACGCAGTATTTT. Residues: CASSFTVAGESADTQYF.

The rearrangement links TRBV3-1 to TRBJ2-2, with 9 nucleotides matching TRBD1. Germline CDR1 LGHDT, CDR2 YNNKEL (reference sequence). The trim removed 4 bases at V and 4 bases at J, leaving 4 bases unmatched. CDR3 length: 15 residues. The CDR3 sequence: CASSPRQGGTGELFF. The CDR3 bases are TGTGCCAGCAGCCCTCGACAGGGGGGCACCGGGGAGCTGTTTTTT.

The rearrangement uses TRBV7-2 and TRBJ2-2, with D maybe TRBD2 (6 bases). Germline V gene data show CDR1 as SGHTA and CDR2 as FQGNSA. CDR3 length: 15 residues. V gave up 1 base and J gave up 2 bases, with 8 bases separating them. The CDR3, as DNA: TGTGCCAGCAGCTTAGGGGACTTAAACACCGGGGAGCTGTTTTTT. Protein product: CASSLGDLNTGELFF.

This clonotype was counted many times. Here the CDR3 reads CASKGRREQYF. CDR3 nucleotides: TGTGCCAGCAAGGGGCGGCGCGAGCAGTACTTC. This chain uses TRBV28 with TRBJ2-7, with a weak D call TRBD1 (5 bases). Trimming pared 7 bases from V and 6 bases from J, leaving 10 bases between. The germline CDR1 and CDR2 sequences are MDHEN and SYDVKM. The CDR3 has 11 amino acids. Variable domain in full (rest from reference TRBV28 and TRBJ2-7): DVKVTQSSRYLVKRTGEKVFLECVQDMDHENMFWYRQDPGLGLRLIYFSYDVKMKEKGDIPEGYSVSREKKERFSLILESASTNQTSMYLCASKGRREQYFGPGTRLTVT.

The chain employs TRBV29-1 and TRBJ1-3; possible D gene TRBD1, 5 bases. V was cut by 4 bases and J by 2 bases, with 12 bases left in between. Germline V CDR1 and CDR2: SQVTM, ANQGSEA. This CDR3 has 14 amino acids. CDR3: CSVAGVPTGNTIYF. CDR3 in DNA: TGCAGCGTTGCGGGGGTCCCTACTGGAAACACCATATATTTT.

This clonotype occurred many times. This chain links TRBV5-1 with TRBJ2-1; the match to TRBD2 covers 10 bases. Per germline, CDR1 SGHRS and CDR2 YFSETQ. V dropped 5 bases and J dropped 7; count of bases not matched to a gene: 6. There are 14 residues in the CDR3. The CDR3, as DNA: TGCGCCAGCAGGTCGGTAGCGGGAGGAAATGAGCAGTTCTTC. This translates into CASRSVAGGNEQFF.

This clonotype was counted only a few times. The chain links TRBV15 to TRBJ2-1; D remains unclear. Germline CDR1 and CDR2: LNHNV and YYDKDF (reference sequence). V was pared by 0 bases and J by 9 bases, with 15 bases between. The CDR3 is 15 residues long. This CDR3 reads CATSRDAPVLVEQFF. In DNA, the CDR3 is TGTGCCACCAGCAGAGATGCCCCAGTGTTGGTTGAGCAGTTCTTC.

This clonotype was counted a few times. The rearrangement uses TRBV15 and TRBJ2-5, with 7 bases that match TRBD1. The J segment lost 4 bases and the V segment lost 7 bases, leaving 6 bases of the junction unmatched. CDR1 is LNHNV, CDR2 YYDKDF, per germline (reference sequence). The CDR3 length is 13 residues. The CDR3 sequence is CATTTGVGETQYF. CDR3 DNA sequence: TGTGCCACCACAACAGGGGTAGGAGAGACCCAGTACTTC.

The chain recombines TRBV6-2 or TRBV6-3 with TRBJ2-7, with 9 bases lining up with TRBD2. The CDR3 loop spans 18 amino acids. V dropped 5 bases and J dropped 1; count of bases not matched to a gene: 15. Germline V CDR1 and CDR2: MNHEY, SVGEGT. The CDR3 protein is CASSLLPGTSIWSYEQYF. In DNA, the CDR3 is TGTGCCAGCAGTCTCCTACCCGGGACTAGCATATGGTCCTACGAGCAGTACTTC.

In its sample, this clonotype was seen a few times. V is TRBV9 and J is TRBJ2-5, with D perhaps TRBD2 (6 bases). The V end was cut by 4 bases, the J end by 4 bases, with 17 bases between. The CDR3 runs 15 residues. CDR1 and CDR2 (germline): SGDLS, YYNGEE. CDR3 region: CASSPTGSKGETQYF. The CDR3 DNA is TGTGCCAGCAGCCCTACCGGGAGTAAGGGAGAGACCCAGTACTTC.

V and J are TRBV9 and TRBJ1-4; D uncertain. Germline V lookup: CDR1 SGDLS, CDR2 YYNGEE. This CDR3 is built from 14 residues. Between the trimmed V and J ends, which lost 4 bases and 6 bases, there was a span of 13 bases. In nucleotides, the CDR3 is TGTGCCAGCAGCCCCGGGGTGAGGGATGAAAAACTGTTTTTT. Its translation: CASSPGVRDEKLFF.